This TCR beta chain was identified during a study of blood T cell repertoires in COVID-19. The ends were cut back, 5 bases at V and 5 bases at J, with 15 bases in the middle. The CDR3 runs to 14 residues. Germline V gene data show CDR1 as SNHLY and CDR2 as FYNNEI. Produced via immunoSEQ multiplex PCR; TCRdb's table is partial and in-frame only. The sample holds more than 100,000 clones, about 89% seen once. Sequenced sample: peripheral blood. The chain has TRBV2 and TRBJ1-2; D is uncertain. This sequence originates from a man in his forties or fifties with active or convalescent COVID-19. CDR3 nucleotide sequence: TGTGCCAGCAGTTTCACGGGGATTGGGTATGGCTACACCTTC. Amino acids: CASSFTGIGYGYTF.